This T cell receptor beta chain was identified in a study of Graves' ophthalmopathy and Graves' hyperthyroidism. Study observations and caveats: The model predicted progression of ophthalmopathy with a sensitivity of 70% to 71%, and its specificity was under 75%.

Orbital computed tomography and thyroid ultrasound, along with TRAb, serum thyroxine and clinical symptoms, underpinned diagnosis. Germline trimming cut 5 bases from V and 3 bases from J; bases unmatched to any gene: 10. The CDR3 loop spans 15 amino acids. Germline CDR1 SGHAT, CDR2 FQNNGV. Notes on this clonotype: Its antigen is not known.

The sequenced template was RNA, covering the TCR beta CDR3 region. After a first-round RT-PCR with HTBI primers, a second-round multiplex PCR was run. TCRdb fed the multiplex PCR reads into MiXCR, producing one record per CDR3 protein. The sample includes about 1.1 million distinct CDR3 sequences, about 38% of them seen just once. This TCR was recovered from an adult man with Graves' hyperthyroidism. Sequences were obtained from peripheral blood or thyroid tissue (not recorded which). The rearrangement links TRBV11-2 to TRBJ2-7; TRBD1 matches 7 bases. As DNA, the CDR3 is TGTGCCAGCAGCCCCAGACAGGGATCCATCTACGAGCAGTACTTC. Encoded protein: CASSPRQGSIYEQYF.